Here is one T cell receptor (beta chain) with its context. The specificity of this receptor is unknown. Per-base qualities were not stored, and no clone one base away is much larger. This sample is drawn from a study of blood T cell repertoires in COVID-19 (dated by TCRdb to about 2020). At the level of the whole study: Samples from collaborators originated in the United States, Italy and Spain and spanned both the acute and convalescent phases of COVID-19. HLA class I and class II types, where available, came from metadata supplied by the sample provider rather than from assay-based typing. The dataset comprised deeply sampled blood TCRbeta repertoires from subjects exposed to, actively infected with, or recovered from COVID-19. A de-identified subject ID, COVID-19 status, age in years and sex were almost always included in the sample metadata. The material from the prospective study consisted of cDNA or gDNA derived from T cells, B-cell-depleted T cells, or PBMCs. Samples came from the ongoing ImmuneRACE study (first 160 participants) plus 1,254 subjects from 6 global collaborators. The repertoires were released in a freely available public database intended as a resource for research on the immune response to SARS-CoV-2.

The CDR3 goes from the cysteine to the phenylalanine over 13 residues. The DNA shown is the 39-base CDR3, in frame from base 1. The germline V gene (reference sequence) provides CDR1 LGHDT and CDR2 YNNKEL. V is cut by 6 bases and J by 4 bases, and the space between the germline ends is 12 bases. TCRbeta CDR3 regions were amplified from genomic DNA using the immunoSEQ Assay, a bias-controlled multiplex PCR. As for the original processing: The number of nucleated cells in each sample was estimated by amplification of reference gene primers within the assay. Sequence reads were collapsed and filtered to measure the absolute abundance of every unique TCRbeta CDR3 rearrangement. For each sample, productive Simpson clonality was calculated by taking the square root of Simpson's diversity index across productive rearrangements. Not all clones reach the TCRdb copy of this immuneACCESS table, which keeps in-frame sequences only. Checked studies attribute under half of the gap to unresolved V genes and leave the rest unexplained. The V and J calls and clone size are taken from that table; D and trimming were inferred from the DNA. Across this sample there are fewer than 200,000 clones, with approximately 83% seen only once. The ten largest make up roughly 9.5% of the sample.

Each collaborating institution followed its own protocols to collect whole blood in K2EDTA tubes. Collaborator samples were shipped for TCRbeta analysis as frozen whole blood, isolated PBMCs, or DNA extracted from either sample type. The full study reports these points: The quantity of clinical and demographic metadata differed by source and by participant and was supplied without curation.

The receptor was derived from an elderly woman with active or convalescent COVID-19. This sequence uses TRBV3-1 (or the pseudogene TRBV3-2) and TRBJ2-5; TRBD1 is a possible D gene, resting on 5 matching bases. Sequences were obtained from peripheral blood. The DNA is TGTGCCAGCAGTCCAGGGAAGGGAGAGACCCAGTACTTC. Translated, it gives CASSPGKGETQYF.